Here is one T cell receptor beta chain with its context. Its antigen remains unknown. This entry comes from a study of Tregs in tolerant kidney transplant recipients. Study-level results: Tregs expanded with activated donor B cells seemed most donor-specific.

Germline CDR1 reads SGHTA; CDR2 reads FQGNSA. The ends were cut back, 5 bases at V and 5 bases at J, with 9 bases in the middle. The CDR3 has 12 amino acids. Assay: immunoSEQ multiplex PCR; the TCRdb copy retains only in-frame clones and omits some. The data contain 85,000 to 100,000 clones, 93% of them seen just once; the ten biggest clones take up 0.46%. This chain uses TRBV7-2 with TRBJ1-1, with D unclear. Specimen: CD4+ T cells from blood, collected before the transplant. This TCR was sampled from a human donor who received a combined kidney and bone marrow transplant. The CDR3 DNA reads as TGTGCCAGCAGCCTCCTGAGGACTGAAGCTTTCTTT. Translated, it gives CASSLLRTEAFF.